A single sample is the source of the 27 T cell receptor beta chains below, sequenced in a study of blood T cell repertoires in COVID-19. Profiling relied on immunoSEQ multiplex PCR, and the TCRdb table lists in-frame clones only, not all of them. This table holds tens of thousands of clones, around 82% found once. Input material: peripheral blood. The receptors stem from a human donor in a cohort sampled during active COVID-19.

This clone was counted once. The CDR3 DNA sequence: TGTGCCACCCAGCCGACAGGGGGCGGCCAGCCCCAGCATTTT. Protein sequence: CATQPTGGGQPQHF. The chain couples TRBV24-1 to TRBJ1-5; 10 positions agree with TRBD1. The germline gives CDR1 KGHDR, CDR2 SFDVKD. This CDR3 has 14 amino acids. The V gene end was trimmed by 9 bases and the J gene end by 7 bases; junction bases not matched to a gene: 8.

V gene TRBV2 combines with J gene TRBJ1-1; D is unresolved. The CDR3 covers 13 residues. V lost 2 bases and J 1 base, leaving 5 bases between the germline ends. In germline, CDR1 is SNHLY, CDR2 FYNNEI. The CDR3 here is CASSEWANTEAFF. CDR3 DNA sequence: TGTGCCAGCAGTGAATGGGCGAACACTGAAGCTTTCTTT.

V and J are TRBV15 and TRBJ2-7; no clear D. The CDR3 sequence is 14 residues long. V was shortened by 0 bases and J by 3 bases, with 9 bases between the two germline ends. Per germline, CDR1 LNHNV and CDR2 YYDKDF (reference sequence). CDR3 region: CATSRDFGLYEQYF. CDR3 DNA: TGTGCCACCAGCAGAGATTTCGGTCTCTACGAGCAGTACTTC.

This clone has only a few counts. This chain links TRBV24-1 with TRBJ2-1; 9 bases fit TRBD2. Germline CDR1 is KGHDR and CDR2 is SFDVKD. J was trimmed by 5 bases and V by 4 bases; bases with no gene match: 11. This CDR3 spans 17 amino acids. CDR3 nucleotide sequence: TGTGCCACCAGTGAACTCCCAGGGCGGGGGGGCGACAATGAGCAGTTCTTC. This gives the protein CATSELPGRGGDNEQFF.

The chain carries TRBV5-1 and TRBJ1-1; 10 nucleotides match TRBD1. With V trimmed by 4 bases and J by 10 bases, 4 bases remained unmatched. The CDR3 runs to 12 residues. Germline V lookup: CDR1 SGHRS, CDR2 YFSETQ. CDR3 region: CASSADRGPAFF. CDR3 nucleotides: TGCGCCAGCAGCGCCGACAGGGGGCCAGCTTTCTTT.

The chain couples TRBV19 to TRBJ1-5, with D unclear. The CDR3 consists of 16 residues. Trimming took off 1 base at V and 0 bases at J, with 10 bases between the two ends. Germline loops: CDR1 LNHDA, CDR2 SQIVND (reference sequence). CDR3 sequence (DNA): TGTGCCAGTAGTATAGGAACTATCAATAGCAATCAGCCCCAGCATTTT. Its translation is CASSIGTINSNQPQHF.

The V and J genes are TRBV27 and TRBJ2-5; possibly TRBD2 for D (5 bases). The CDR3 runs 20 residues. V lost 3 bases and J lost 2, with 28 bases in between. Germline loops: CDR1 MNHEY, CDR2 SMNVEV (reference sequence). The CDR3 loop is CASSFAAPPRGQPKQETQYF. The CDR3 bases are TGTGCCAGCAGTTTCGCGGCTCCCCCCCGGGGTCAGCCCAAACAAGAGACCCAGTACTTC.

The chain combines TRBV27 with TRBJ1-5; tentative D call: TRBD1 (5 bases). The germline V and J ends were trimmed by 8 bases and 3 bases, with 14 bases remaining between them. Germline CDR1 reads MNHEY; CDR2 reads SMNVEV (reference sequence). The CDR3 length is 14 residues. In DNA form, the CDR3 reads TGTGCCAGCTCCTCGGGACTGACCAATCAGCCCCAGCATTTT. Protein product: CASSSGLTNQPQHF.

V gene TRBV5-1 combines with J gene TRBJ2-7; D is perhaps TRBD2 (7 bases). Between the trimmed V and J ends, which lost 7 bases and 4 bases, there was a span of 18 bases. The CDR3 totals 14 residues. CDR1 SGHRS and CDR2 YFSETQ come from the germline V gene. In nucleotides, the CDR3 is TGCGCCAGCGGGCCGGGGGGCGGTGGTTACGAGCAGTACTTC. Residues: CASGPGGGGYEQYF.

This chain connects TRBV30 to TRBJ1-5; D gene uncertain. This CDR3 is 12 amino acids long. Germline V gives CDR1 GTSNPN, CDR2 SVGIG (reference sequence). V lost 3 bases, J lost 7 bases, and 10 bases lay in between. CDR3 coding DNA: TGTGCCTGGAGCCGGGGAGAGCAGCCCCAGCATTTT. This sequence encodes CAWSRGEQPQHF.

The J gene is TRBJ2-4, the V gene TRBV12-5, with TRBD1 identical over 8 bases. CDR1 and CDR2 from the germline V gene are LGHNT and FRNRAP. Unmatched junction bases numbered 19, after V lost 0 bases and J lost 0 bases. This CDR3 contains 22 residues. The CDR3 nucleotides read TGTGCTAGTGGTTTGGTACTCTCCGGGACAGGCGAGCCGGGGGTAGCCAAAAACATTCAGTACTTC. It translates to CASGLVLSGTGEPGVAKNIQYF.

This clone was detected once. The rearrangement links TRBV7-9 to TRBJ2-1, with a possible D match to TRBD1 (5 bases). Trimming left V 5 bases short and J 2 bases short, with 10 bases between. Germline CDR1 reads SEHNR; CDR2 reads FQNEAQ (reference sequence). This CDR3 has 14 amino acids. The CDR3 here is CASSRGSAYNEQFF. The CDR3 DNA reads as TGTGCCAGCAGCAGGGGTTCGGCCTACAATGAGCAGTTCTTC.

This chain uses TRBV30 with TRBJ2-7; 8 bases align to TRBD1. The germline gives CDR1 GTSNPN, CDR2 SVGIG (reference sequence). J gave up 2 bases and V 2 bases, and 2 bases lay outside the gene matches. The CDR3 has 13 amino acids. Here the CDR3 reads CAWSSDRAYEQYF. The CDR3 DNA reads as TGTGCCTGGAGTTCGGACAGGGCCTACGAGCAGTACTTC.

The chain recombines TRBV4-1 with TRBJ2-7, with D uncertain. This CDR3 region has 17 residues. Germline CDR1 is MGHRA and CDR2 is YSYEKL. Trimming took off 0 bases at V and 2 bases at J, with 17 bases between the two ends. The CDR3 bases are TGCGCCAGCAGCCAAGAAGGAGATAAGATCATCGCCTACGAGCAGTACTTC. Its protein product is CASSQEGDKIIAYEQYF.

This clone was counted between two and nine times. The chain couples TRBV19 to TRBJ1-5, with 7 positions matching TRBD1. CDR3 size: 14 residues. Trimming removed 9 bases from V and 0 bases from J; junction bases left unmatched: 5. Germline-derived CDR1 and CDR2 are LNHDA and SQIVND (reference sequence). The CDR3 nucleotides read TGTGCCAGCCACAGGGGATATAGCAATCAGCCCCAGCATTTT. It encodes CASHRGYSNQPQHF.

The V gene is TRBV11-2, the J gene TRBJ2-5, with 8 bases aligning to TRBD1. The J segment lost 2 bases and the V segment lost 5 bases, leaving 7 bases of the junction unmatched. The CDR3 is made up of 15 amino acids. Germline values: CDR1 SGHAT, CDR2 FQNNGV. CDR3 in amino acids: CASSIIYRGQETQYF. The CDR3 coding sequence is TGTGCCAGCAGCATAATATACAGGGGGCAAGAGACCCAGTACTTC.

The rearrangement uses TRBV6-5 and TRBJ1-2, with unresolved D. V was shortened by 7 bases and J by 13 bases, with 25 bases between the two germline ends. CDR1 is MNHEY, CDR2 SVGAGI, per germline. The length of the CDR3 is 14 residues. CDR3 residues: CASKEDLTLVHITF. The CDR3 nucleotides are TGTGCCAGCAAGGAAGATTTGACACTGGTACATATCACCTTC.

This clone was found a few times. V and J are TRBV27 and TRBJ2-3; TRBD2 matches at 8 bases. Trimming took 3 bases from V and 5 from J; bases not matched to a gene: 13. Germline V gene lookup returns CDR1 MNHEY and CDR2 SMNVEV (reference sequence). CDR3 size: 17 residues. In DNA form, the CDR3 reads TGTGCCAGCAGTTTTGATTTCGGGGCGGGGGGACAAGATACGCAGTATTTT. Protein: CASSFDFGAGGQDTQYF.

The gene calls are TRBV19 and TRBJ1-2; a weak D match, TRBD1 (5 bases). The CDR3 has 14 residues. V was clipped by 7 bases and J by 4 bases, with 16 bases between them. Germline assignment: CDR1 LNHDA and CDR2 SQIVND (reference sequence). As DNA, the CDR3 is TGTGCCAGTAATGGGGGACTTGGGAGCTATGGCTACACCTTC. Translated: CASNGGLGSYGYTF.

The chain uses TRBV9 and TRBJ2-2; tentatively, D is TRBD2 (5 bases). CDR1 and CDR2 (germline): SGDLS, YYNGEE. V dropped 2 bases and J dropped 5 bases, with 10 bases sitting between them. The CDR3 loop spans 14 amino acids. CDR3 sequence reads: CASSVASGTGELFF. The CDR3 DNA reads TGTGCCAGCAGCGTGGCTTCGGGGACCGGGGAGCTGTTTTTT.

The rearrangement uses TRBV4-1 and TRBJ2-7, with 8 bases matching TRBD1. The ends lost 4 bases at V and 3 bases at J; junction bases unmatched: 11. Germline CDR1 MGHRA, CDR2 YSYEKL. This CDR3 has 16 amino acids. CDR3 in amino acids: CASSRPSGTGDYEQYF. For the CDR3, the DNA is TGCGCCAGCAGCCGACCGTCCGGGACAGGAGACTACGAGCAGTACTTC.

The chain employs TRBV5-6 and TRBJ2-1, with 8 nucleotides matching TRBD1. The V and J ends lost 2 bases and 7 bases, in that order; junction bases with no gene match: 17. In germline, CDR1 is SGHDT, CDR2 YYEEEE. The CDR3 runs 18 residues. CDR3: CASSLVSPIQGARNEQFF. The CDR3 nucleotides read TGTGCCAGCAGCTTAGTTTCGCCTATTCAGGGGGCTCGGAATGAGCAGTTCTTC.

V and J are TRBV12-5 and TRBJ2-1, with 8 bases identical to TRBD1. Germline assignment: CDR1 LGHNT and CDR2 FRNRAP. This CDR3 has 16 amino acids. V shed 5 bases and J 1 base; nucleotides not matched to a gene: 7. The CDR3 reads CASGPSTGESYNEQFF. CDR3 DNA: TGTGCTAGTGGTCCCTCGACAGGGGAGTCCTACAATGAGCAGTTCTTC.

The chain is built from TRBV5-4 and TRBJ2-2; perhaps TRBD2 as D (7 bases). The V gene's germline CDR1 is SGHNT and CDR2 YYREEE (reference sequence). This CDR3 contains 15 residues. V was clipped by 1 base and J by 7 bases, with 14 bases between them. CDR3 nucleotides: TGTGCCAGCAGCTTGAAGGGGGGGGTCGGCGGGGAGCTGTTTTTT. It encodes CASSLKGGVGGELFF.

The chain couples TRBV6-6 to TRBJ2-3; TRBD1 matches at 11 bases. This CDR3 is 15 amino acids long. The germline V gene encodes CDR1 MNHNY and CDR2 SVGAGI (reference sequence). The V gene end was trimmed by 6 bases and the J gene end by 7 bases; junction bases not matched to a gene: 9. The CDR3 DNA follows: TGTGCCAGCAGAGACAGGGGGACAGGGGGAAATACGCAGTATTTT. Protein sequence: CASRDRGTGGNTQYF.

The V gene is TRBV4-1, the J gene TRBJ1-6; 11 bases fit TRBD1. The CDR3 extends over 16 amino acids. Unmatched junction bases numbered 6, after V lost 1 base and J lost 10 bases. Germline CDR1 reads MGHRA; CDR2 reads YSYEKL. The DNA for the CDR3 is TGCGCCAGCAGCCAAGCCATGGGACAGGGGGGATCACCCCTCCACTTT. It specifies CASSQAMGQGGSPLHF.

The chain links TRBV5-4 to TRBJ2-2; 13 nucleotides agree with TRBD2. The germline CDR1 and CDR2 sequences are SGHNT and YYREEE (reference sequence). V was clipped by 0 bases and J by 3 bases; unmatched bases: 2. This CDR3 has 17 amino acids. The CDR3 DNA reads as TGTGCCAGCAGCTTGGGACTAGCGGGGGGTTACACCGGGGAGCTGTTTTTT. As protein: CASSLGLAGGYTGELFF.